This TCR beta chain was sequenced for a study of cytomegalovirus exposure and HLA in healthy donors. This CDR3 region has 16 residues. CDR1 and CDR2 (germline): KGHSH, LQKENI. Trimming removed 0 bases at V and 1 base at J, with 12 bases between. PCR employed 60 Vbeta and 13 Jbeta primers. Generated by immunoSEQ multiplex PCR, the TCRdb table keeps only in-frame clones and is missing some. The sample has over 100,000 clones, roughly 82% seen once. What was sequenced was PBMCs. The TCR comes from a male donor in good health and CMV-seropositive. The rearrangement joins TRBV18 to TRBJ1-2; unclear D gene. CDR3 region: CASSPPRGRINYGYTF. The CDR3 DNA reads as TGTGCCAGCTCACCACCTAGAGGGCGAATTAACTATGGCTACACCTTC. Using reference TRBV18 and TRBJ1-2 for the parts outside the CDR3, the full variable domain is NAGVMQNPRHLVRRRGQEARLRCSPMKGHSHVYWYRQLPEEGLKFMVYLQKENIIDESGMPKERFSAEFPKEGPSILRIQQVVRGDSAAYFCASSPPRGRINYGYTFGSGTRLTVV.